These T cell receptor beta chains were read from a single sample in a study of T cell responses to AZD1222 COVID-19 vaccine. Assay: immunoSEQ multiplex PCR; the TCRdb copy retains only in-frame clones and omits some. The sample lists fewer than 200,000 clones, approximately 88% occurring once. The sample consisted of peripheral blood, taken 28 days after the second AZD1222 dose. All receptors come from an adult who received the AZD1222 COVID-19 vaccine. CDR3s include the opening cysteine and the closing phenylalanine or tryptophan.

J	V	length	CDR3
TRBJ2-7	TRBV5-4	14	CASNNNGVPYEQYF
TRBJ2-7	TRBV3-1/TRBV3-2	13	CASSQDRGGLQDF
TRBJ2-7	TRBV5-6	11	CASRGEGTQYF
TRBJ2-1	TRBV5-1	13	CASSVAPYNEQFF
TRBJ2-1	TRBV20-1	23	CSASGPGIAGAYPSGGSYNEQFF
TRBJ1-5	TRBV4-2	16	CASSQEETAPFQPQHF
TRBJ2-3	TRBV10-3	13	CAEQGALTDTQYF
TRBJ2-6	TRBV18	15	CASGQFSSGANVLTF
TRBJ2-2	TRBV19	14	CASSILQGTGELFF
TRBJ2-7	TRBV5-6	14	CASSAPGRTYEQYF
TRBJ2-6	TRBV6-4	18	CASSDSGGGPSGANVLTF
TRBJ1-1	TRBV7-2	12	CASSPQLSEAFF
TRBJ2-7	TRBV2	11	CASSLAYEQYF
TRBJ2-1	TRBV23-1	13	CASSQVTADEQFF
TRBJ1-4	TRBV30	15	CAWSPRWGNGEKLFF
TRBJ1-4	TRBV4-1	13	CASSLTEGEKLFF
TRBJ2-1	TRBV5-1	16	CASGKRQGLLYNEQFF
TRBJ2-1	TRBV9	16	CASSTIPDPSYNEQFF
TRBJ2-3	TRBV10-1	13	CASSESFGDTQYF
TRBJ1-1	TRBV7-9	12	CASSQGNTEAFF
TRBJ2-5	TRBV7-6	16	CASSPLQRGGQETQYF
TRBJ2-7	TRBV6-1	15	CASSEWERGGYEQYF
TRBJ2-7	TRBV19	14	CASSIGEVTYEQYF
TRBJ1-2	TRBV5-1	14	CASSLPGDTYGYTF
TRBJ2-7	TRBV5-1	13	CASSLGVSVEQYF
TRBJ2-7	TRBV11-2	14	CASSLGAGGYEQYF
TRBJ2-7	TRBV9	15	CASSVDLAGRHEQYF
TRBJ2-5	TRBV29-1	14	CSVEDLEDTETQYF